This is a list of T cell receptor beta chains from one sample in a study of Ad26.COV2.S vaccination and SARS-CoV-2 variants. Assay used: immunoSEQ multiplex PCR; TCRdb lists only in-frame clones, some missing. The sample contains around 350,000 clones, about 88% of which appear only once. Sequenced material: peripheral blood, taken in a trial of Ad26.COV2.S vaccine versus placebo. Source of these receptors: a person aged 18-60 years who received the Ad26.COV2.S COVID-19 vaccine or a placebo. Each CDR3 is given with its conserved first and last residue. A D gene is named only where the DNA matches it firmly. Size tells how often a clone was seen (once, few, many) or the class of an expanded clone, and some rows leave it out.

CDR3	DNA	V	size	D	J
CASSSLLAHGATYEQYF	TGTGCCAGCAGTTCCCTCCTCGCTCACGGGGCGACCTACGAGCAGTACTTC	TRBV27	.	.	TRBJ2-7
CASVRGGGNYGYTF	TGTGCCAGCGTTAGAGGGGGCGGGAACTATGGCTACACCTTC	TRBV6-5	.	TRBD1	TRBJ1-2
CASSNGAKISNQPQHF	TGTGCCAGTTCCAATGGGGCGAAGATTAGCAATCAGCCCCAGCATTTT	TRBV19	.	.	TRBJ1-5
CASSLKGLTAFF	TGTGCCAGCAGCTTAAAGGGGTTGACAGCTTTCTTT	TRBV11-2	.	.	TRBJ1-1
CATAPSGSYNEQFF	TGCGCCACAGCTCCGAGCGGCTCCTACAATGAGCAGTTCTTC	TRBV5-1	.	.	TRBJ2-1
CSVQWTGGTNNYGYTF	TGCAGCGTTCAATGGACAGGGGGCACAAATAACTATGGCTACACCTTC	TRBV29-1	.	TRBD1	TRBJ1-2
CASRRGGEAYGYTF	TGTGCCAGCCGGAGGGGGGGGGAGGCCTATGGCTACACCTTC	TRBV13	.	.	TRBJ1-2
CASSPWGTSGPDTQYF	TGTGCCAGCTCACCATGGGGGACTAGCGGGCCCGATACGCAGTATTTT	TRBV18	.	TRBD2	TRBJ2-3
CASSYGQITGELFF	TGTGCCAGCAGTTACGGACAGATCACCGGGGAGCTGTTTTTT	TRBV6-6	.	.	TRBJ2-2
CASSKTSGTSYNEQFF	TGTGCCAGCAGTAAGACTAGCGGGACCTCCTACAATGAGCAGTTCTTC	TRBV27	.	TRBD2	TRBJ2-1
CAWTPGQNQPQHF	TGTGCCTGGACCCCAGGACAGAATCAGCCCCAGCATTTT	TRBV30	.	.	TRBJ1-5
CASSEGLQRETQYF	TGTGCCAGCAGTGAGGGACTCCAACGGGAGACCCAGTACTTC	TRBV2	.	.	TRBJ2-5
CASSLEKGRGGYTF	TGCGCCAGCAGCTTGGAAAAGGGTAGGGGTGGCTACACCTTC	TRBV5-1	few	.	TRBJ1-2
CASSPRGQTYNSPLHF	TGTGCCAGCAGCCCCAGGGGACAGACTTATAATTCACCCCTCCACTTT	TRBV7-9	.	TRBD1	TRBJ1-6
CASTHLPDNYGYTF	TGTGCCAGCACTCACCTCCCGGACAACTATGGCTACACCTTC	TRBV2	.	.	TRBJ1-2
CASSHQPGRLVHYEQYF	TGTGCCAGCAGCCACCAACCGGGACGCCTAGTACACTACGAGCAGTACTTC	TRBV14	once	.	TRBJ2-7
CASSIAGEIYEQYF	TGTGCCAGCAGTATAGCGGGGGAGATCTACGAGCAGTACTTC	TRBV6-2/TRBV6-3	many	TRBD2	TRBJ2-7
CAWSYGGGASDTQYF	TGTGCCTGGAGTTATGGCGGGGGGGCTTCAGATACGCAGTATTTT	TRBV30	.	TRBD2	TRBJ2-3
CASSPPKLNTEAFF	TGTGCCAGCTCACCACCGAAGTTGAACACTGAAGCTTTCTTT	TRBV18	.	.	TRBJ1-1
CASGATGPHQYF	TGTGCTAGTGGCGCCACGGGCCCGCATCAGTATTTT	TRBV12-5	.	.	TRBJ2-3
CASSSRGLAGVLEQFF	TGTGCCAGCAGTTCGAGAGGACTAGCGGGAGTCCTTGAGCAGTTCTTC	TRBV6-2/TRBV6-3	.	TRBD2	TRBJ2-1
CASSPSGRSYNEQFF	TGTGCCAGCAGCCCTAGCGGGAGATCCTACAATGAGCAGTTCTTC	TRBV3-1/TRBV3-2	.	TRBD2	TRBJ2-1
CASTSPRAGSNQPQHF	TGTGCCAGCACCTCTCCGAGGGCGGGGAGCAATCAGCCCCAGCATTTT	TRBV27	.	.	TRBJ1-5
CASSKAFGTGGGEQYF	TGTGCCAGCAGCAAAGCGTTTGGGACAGGGGGAGGCGAGCAGTACTTC	TRBV21-1	.	.	TRBJ2-7
CASSRQENTEAFF	TGTGCCAGCAGCAGACAGGAGAACACTGAAGCTTTCTTT	TRBV2	.	.	TRBJ1-1
CASSLSPKVDEQYF	TGTGCCAGCAGTTTATCCCCGAAAGTCGACGAGCAGTACTTC	TRBV28	.	.	TRBJ2-7
CAWSPQGFEQYF	TGTGCCTGGAGTCCACAGGGGTTCGAGCAGTACTTC	TRBV30	.	TRBD1	TRBJ2-7
CASSRKDRETTSGPQHF	TGTGCCAGTAGCCGTAAAGATAGGGAAACGACCAGCGGGCCCCAGCATTTT	TRBV19	.	.	TRBJ1-5
CASSPFVEYNQPQHF	TGTGCCAGCAGTCCCTTCGTAGAGTACAATCAGCCCCAGCATTTT	TRBV7-2	.	.	TRBJ1-5
CASSFGGNQPQHF	TGTGCCAGCAGTTTTGGGGGCAATCAGCCCCAGCATTTT	TRBV12-3/TRBV12-4	once	.	TRBJ1-5
CASSLISPSGETQYF	TGTGCCAGCAGCTTGATCTCGCCTAGCGGAGAGACCCAGTACTTC	TRBV5-4	.	TRBD2	TRBJ2-5
CASSANDGYSNQPQHF	TGTGCCAGCAGTGCCAATGACGGTTATAGCAATCAGCCCCAGCATTTT	TRBV6-1	.	.	TRBJ1-5
CASSPTGGPETQYF	TGTGCCAGCAGCCCCACCGGAGGGCCAGAGACCCAGTACTTC	TRBV9	.	.	TRBJ2-5
CASSQGGADGRTQYF	TGTGCCAGCAGCCAGGGGGGGGCGGATGGACGGACGCAGTATTTT	TRBV5-5	once	.	TRBJ2-3
CASSSITDTQYF	TGTGCCAGCAGCTCGATCACAGATACGCAGTATTTT	TRBV7-6	.	.	TRBJ2-3
CASSQRTGWDTEAFF	TGCGCCAGCAGCCAACGGACAGGGTGGGACACTGAAGCTTTCTTT	TRBV4-3	once	TRBD1	TRBJ1-1
CASSESGGVTDTQYF	TGTGCCAGCAGTGAATCAGGGGGCGTCACAGATACGCAGTATTTT	TRBV25-1	.	TRBD1	TRBJ2-3
CASHTGQRNYGYTF	TGTGCCAGTCACACGGGACAGCGGAACTATGGCTACACCTTC	TRBV19	.	TRBD1	TRBJ1-2
CASLGSFSGANVLTF	TGTGCCAGTCTTGGGAGCTTCTCTGGGGCCAACGTCCTGACTTTC	TRBV28	.	.	TRBJ2-6
CASSQEGRTDTQYF	TGTGCCAGCAGCCAAGAAGGCCGTACAGATACGCAGTATTTT	TRBV3-1/TRBV3-2	.	.	TRBJ2-3
CASSFSDRGHTGELFF	TGTGCCAGCAGCTTCTCTGACAGGGGCCATACCGGGGAGCTGTTTTTT	TRBV7-6	.	TRBD1	TRBJ2-2
CASRVGTSDTQYF	TGCGCCAGCAGGGTGGGCACGTCGGATACGCAGTATTTT	TRBV5-1	.	.	TRBJ2-3
CASSLIRESSYNEQFF	TGTGCCAGCAGCTTGATTAGGGAGAGCTCCTACAATGAGCAGTTCTTC	TRBV13	.	.	TRBJ2-1
CAWSKGQGDQPQHF	TGTGCCTGGAGTAAGGGACAGGGGGATCAGCCCCAGCATTTT	TRBV30	.	TRBD1	TRBJ1-5
CASSYDDAGANVLTF	TGTGCCAGCAGTTACGATGATGCTGGGGCCAACGTCCTGACTTTC	TRBV6-2/TRBV6-3	.	.	TRBJ2-6
CAISSGTGGSRQETQYF	TGTGCCATCAGCTCCGGGACAGGGGGCTCTCGGCAAGAGACCCAGTACTTC	TRBV10-3	.	TRBD1	TRBJ2-5
CASSSRYDGDGYTF	TGTGCCAGCAGCTCTCGATACGATGGGGATGGCTACACCTTC	TRBV7-9	.	.	TRBJ1-2
CASSLVPSSGSTDTQYF	TGTGCCAGCAGCTTAGTCCCCTCTAGCGGTAGCACAGATACGCAGTATTTT	TRBV13	.	TRBD2	TRBJ2-3
CASSVGTSGDNEQFF	TGTGCCAGCAGTGTCGGGACTAGCGGTGACAATGAGCAGTTCTTC	TRBV2	.	TRBD2	TRBJ2-1
CSVDSGGDQPQHF	TGCAGCGTTGATTCAGGGGGGGATCAGCCCCAGCATTTT	TRBV29-1	.	TRBD1	TRBJ1-5
CASRGGAGGGTEAFF	TGTGCCAGCAGGGGAGGGGCCGGGGGCGGCACTGAAGCTTTCTTT	TRBV5-8	.	.	TRBJ1-1
CASAGTPETQYF	TGTGCCAGCGCGGGGACACCAGAGACCCAGTACTTC	TRBV6-5	.	.	TRBJ2-5
CASSYSRGWPQHF	TGTGCCAGCAGTTACTCACGGGGATGGCCCCAGCATTTT	TRBV6-5	.	.	TRBJ1-5